A single sample gave rise to the 31 T cell receptor beta chains below, sequenced in a study of CD8+ T cells in alopecia areata. RNA was isolated and reverse transcribed to cDNA, the sequencing template. The data were produced by immunoSEQ multiplex PCR, yet TCRdb's version contains in-frame clones alone and is incomplete. Found here are 150,000 or so clones, roughly 50% of them singletons; the top ten hold nearly 6.5%. The sequences come from CD4+ T cells sorted from blood, collected at week 0. The origin of the receptors is a human donor with alopecia areata.

This clone was detected only once. The CDR3 DNA is TGTGCCAGCAGTTACTCGGCGGGCTCCTACAATGAGCAGTTCTTC. Translation gives CASSYSAGSYNEQFF. The V gene is TRBV6-5, the J gene TRBJ2-1, with a weak D call TRBD2 (5 bases). The CDR3 consists of 15 residues. CDR1 and CDR2 from the germline V gene are MNHEY and SVGAGI. V lost 0 bases and J lost 0, with 6 bases in between.

This chain connects TRBV19 to TRBJ2-7; D is undetermined. The V end lost 5 bases, the J end lost 3 bases, and 11 bases lay between the germline ends. The germline CDR1 and CDR2 sequences are LNHDA and SQIVND (reference sequence). This CDR3 region has 13 residues. As DNA, the CDR3 is TGTGCCAGTAGTGTTGAAACCCACTACGAGCAGTACTTC. Translated, it gives CASSVETHYEQYF.

In this sample, this clone turned up a few times. The gene calls are TRBV6-1 and TRBJ2-7; 7 bases agree with TRBD1. Germline V gene lookup returns CDR1 MNHNS and CDR2 SASEGT. The CDR3 sequence is 15 residues long. V was clipped by 5 bases and J by 6 bases; unmatched bases: 13. The chain's CDR3 is CASSRGQLKGGEQYF. Written as DNA, the CDR3 is TGTGCCAGCAGTAGGGGACAGCTAAAAGGGGGCGAGCAGTACTTC.

The chain links TRBV11-2 to TRBJ2-5; unclear D gene. The germline V and J ends were trimmed by 3 bases and 1 base, with 6 bases remaining between them. This CDR3 spans 13 amino acids. Germline V lookup: CDR1 SGHAT, CDR2 FQNNGV. The CDR3 region is CASSFAAQETQYF. In DNA form, the CDR3 reads TGTGCCAGCAGCTTTGCGGCCCAAGAGACCCAGTACTTC.

V gene TRBV4-1 combines with J gene TRBJ1-2; D not certain. The CDR3 length is 15 residues. Germline CDR1 is MGHRA and CDR2 is YSYEKL. V lost 1 base to trimming and J lost 7 bases, with 16 bases between them. CDR3 in DNA: TGCGCCAGCAGCCAAGGGGGTACCCTACCCAGTGGCTACACCTTC. It encodes CASSQGGTLPSGYTF.

CDR3 protein: CASSFWTGGNQPQHF. The CDR3 coding sequence is TGTGCCAGCAGCTTCTGGACAGGCGGGAATCAGCCCCAGCATTTT. The V call is TRBV7-9, the J call TRBJ1-5; 7 bases are a match to TRBD1. V shed 3 bases, J shed 4 bases, and the junction held 6 bases outside the gene matches. Looked up from germline, CDR1 is SEHNR and CDR2 is FQNEAQ (reference sequence). The CDR3 spans 15 residues.

The V call is TRBV27, the J call TRBJ2-1, with 12 bases lining up with TRBD1. V lost 8 bases and J lost 7; bases outside the gene matches: 9. The CDR3 length is 15 residues. CDR1 is MNHEY, CDR2 SMNVEV, per germline (reference sequence). In nucleotides, the CDR3 is TGTGCCAGCGCTCCGGGACAGGGGGCGGGAAATGAGCAGTTCTTC. Encoded protein: CASAPGQGAGNEQFF.

The V gene is TRBV15, the J gene TRBJ1-1; perhaps TRBD1 as D (6 bases). Trimming shortened V by 5 bases and J by 1 base, and 11 bases separated the two germline ends. Germline V gives CDR1 LNHNV, CDR2 YYDKDF (reference sequence). The CDR3 extends over 14 amino acids. CDR3 sequence reads: CATSRQVKNTEAFF. Here the CDR3 DNA reads TGTGCCACCAGCCGACAGGTCAAGAACACTGAAGCTTTCTTT.

The chain carries TRBV30 and TRBJ2-2; D gene ambiguous. The germline CDR1 and CDR2 sequences are GTSNPN and SVGIG (reference sequence). The CDR3 runs 12 residues. Trimming pared 2 bases from V and 4 bases from J, leaving 5 bases between. CDR3 sequence (DNA): TGTGCCTGGAGTTCTGGCACCGGGGAGCTGTTTTTT. As protein: CAWSSGTGELFF.

The V call is TRBV29-1, the J call TRBJ2-1; D might be TRBD2 (5 bases). CDR3 length: 11 amino acids. Trimming removed 0 bases from V and 15 bases from J, with 12 bases in between. Germline V gene lookup returns CDR1 SQVTM and CDR2 ANQGSEA. Here the CDR3 reads CSVEEPTRAFF. The DNA of the CDR3 is TGCAGCGTTGAAGAGCCGACGAGGGCGTTCTTC.

This clone appeared a few times. The V and J genes are TRBV6-5 and TRBJ1-5; 9 bases match TRBD1. This CDR3 region has 14 residues. CDR1 and CDR2 (germline): MNHEY, SVGAGI. The J segment lost 5 bases and the V segment lost 6 bases, leaving 5 bases of the junction unmatched. This CDR3 reads CASSPGQGDQPQHF. CDR3 nucleotides: TGTGCCAGCAGCCCGGGACAGGGTGATCAGCCCCAGCATTTT.

V gene TRBV25-1 combines with J gene TRBJ2-5, with TRBD2 as a possible D gene (6 bases). The CDR3 contains 12 residues. Germline V CDR1 and CDR2: MGHDK, SYGVNS. The V end was cut by 2 bases, the J end by 12 bases, with 13 bases between. The CDR3 DNA follows: TGTGCCAGCAGTGAACCCAGGACGGGGGAGTACTTC. The encoded protein is CASSEPRTGEYF.

V is TRBV5-4 and J is TRBJ2-4; D may match TRBD1 or TRBD2 (5 bases each). This CDR3 region has 14 residues. Trimming pared 2 bases from V and 6 bases from J, leaving 12 bases between. Germline V gives CDR1 SGHNT, CDR2 YYREEE (reference sequence). The CDR3 coding sequence is TGTGCCAGCAGCTTTTCCCAGGGAGCAAACATTCAGTACTTC. This sequence encodes CASSFSQGANIQYF.

The rearrangement links TRBV5-4 to TRBJ2-5, with D tentatively TRBD2 (7 bases). The CDR3 is made up of 15 amino acids. CDR1 and CDR2 (germline): SGHNT, YYREEE (reference sequence). Deletions cut 0 bases from V and 5 bases from J, with 14 bases between. CDR3 coding DNA: TGTGCCAGCAGCTTGGGTCGGGGGGCCCACGAGACCCAGTACTTC. Encoded protein: CASSLGRGAHETQYF.

The chain carries TRBV30 and TRBJ1-2; TRBD1 is a possible D gene (5 bases). The CDR3 consists of 14 residues. V was pared by 5 bases and J by 4 bases, with 17 bases between. From germline, CDR1 is GTSNPN and CDR2 SVGIG (reference sequence). This CDR3 reads CAWRRAGTIYGYTF. The DNA for the CDR3 is TGTGCCTGGCGACGGGCAGGGACTATCTATGGCTACACCTTC.

In this sample, this clone turned up a few times. The chain employs TRBV27 and TRBJ2-1, with 8 bases identical to TRBD2. This CDR3 is built from 14 residues. V trimming: 6 bases; J trimming: 6 bases; junction bases outside the gene matches: 7. Germline V gives CDR1 MNHEY, CDR2 SMNVEV (reference sequence). The CDR3 spells CASSRGLAANEQFF. CDR3 in DNA: TGTGCCAGCAGCCGTGGACTAGCAGCCAATGAGCAGTTCTTC.

The CDR3 region has the DNA TGTGCCAGCATCACCCGGGGTAACAGGGACACTGAAGCTTTCTTT. This encodes CASITRGNRDTEAFF. V and J are TRBV5-6 and TRBJ1-1; D is perhaps TRBD1 (6 bases). The CDR3 length is 15 residues. The germline V and J ends were trimmed by 6 bases and 3 bases, with 18 bases remaining between them. Germline assignment: CDR1 SGHDT and CDR2 YYEEEE.

The table lists this clone with a few counts. The V gene is TRBV4-1, the J gene TRBJ2-1; TRBD1 might be the D (5 bases). Looked up from germline, CDR1 is MGHRA and CDR2 is YSYEKL. The CDR3 spans 15 residues. The ends were cut back, 2 bases at V and 7 bases at J, with 15 bases in the middle. The CDR3 bases are TGCGCCAGCAGCCAAATTTCCAGGGTCGGAAATGAGCAGTTCTTC. It is translated as CASSQISRVGNEQFF.

The chain combines TRBV10-3 with TRBJ1-5, with D unclear. The germline gives CDR1 ENHRY, CDR2 SYGVKD. Trimming removed 2 bases at V and 6 bases at J, with 8 bases between. This CDR3 has 13 residues. The CDR3 nucleotides read TGTGCCATCAGTGAGGACACCTTTCAGCCCCAGCATTTT. Protein product: CAISEDTFQPQHF.

The chain carries TRBV2 and TRBJ2-1, with 8 bases fitting TRBD2. This CDR3 comprises 15 residues. The germline V gene has CDR1 SNHLY and CDR2 FYNNEI. V shed 6 bases, J shed 2 bases, and the junction held 6 bases outside the gene matches. The CDR3 loop is CASSRTSSTYNEQFF. The DNA of the CDR3 is TGTGCCAGCAGCAGGACTAGCTCTACCTACAATGAGCAGTTCTTC.

V and J are TRBV5-1 and TRBJ2-1; perhaps TRBD1 as D (6 bases). The CDR3 has 15 amino acids. CDR1 is SGHRS, CDR2 YFSETQ, per germline. V lost 0 bases to trimming and J lost 3 bases, with 10 bases between them. The CDR3 loop reads CASSLAAGDYNEQFF. The CDR3 DNA sequence: TGCGCCAGCAGCTTGGCCGCAGGGGACTACAATGAGCAGTTCTTC.

The chain employs TRBV9 and TRBJ1-6, with D unresolved. Trimming cost V 1 base and J 7 bases, with 9 bases left between them. The CDR3 length is 14 residues. Germline-derived CDR1 and CDR2 are SGDLS and YYNGEE. The CDR3 DNA reads TGTGCCAGCAGCGTACAGAGTTTCAATTCACCCCTCCACTTT. Translation: CASSVQSFNSPLHF.

This clone showed up just a few times. The chain has TRBV2 and TRBJ2-7; TRBD1 matches 7 bases. This CDR3 contains 14 residues. The germline CDR1 and CDR2 sequences are SNHLY and FYNNEI. The junction had 5 bases not matched to a gene; V was cut back by 4 bases and J by 2 bases. As DNA, the CDR3 is TGTGCCAGCAGTGTTCGACAGGGCCCCTACGAGCAGTACTTC. This gives the protein CASSVRQGPYEQYF.

The CDR3 reads CASSSRGRAPYEQYF. The CDR3 DNA is TGCGCCAGCAGCTCCCGAGGAAGGGCTCCCTACGAGCAGTACTTC. The genes are TRBV4-1 and TRBJ2-7; D not certain. The CDR3 is 15 residues long. CDR1 and CDR2 (germline): MGHRA, YSYEKL. Trimming removed 5 bases at V and 2 bases at J, with 16 bases between.

The chain has TRBV29-1 and TRBJ1-5; possibly TRBD1 for D (5 bases). There are 12 residues in the CDR3. Germline CDR1 reads SQVTM; CDR2 reads ANQGSEA. Trimming removed 4 bases at V and 9 bases at J, with 13 bases between. The CDR3 protein is CSVAEGRGPQHF. The CDR3 nucleotides are TGCAGCGTTGCGGAGGGGCGCGGGCCCCAGCATTTT.

The chain is built from TRBV19 and TRBJ2-5; D could derive from TRBD1 or TRBD2 (5 bases each). V was cut by 8 bases and J by 1 base, with 11 bases left in between. The CDR3 totals 13 residues. The germline CDR1 and CDR2 sequences are LNHDA and SQIVND (reference sequence). The CDR3: CASGGFGQETQYF. As DNA, the CDR3 is TGTGCCAGTGGGGGTTTTGGCCAAGAGACCCAGTACTTC.

The chain recombines TRBV30 with TRBJ2-4; 7 bases agree with TRBD1. Looked up from germline, CDR1 is GTSNPN and CDR2 is SVGIG (reference sequence). V dropped 2 bases and J dropped 14; count of bases not matched to a gene: 9. The CDR3 loop spans 12 amino acids. The CDR3 loop is CAWSLTGWGEYF. Written as DNA, the CDR3 is TGTGCCTGGAGTTTGACAGGGTGGGGAGAGTACTTC.

The chain is built from TRBV4-1 and TRBJ2-4; either TRBD1 or TRBD2 may fit D (5 bases each). The germline CDR1 and CDR2 sequences are MGHRA and YSYEKL. Trimming stripped 3 bases from V and 0 bases from J, with 9 bases between. The CDR3 contains 15 residues. DNA of the CDR3: TGCGCCAGCAGCCATATTGGGGGAGCCAAAAACATTCAGTACTTC. Its translation is CASSHIGGAKNIQYF.

This clone appeared a single time. J is TRBJ1-2 and V is TRBV7-2; 8 bases are shared with TRBD1. The CDR3 runs to 15 residues. V lost 5 bases, J lost 6 bases, and 11 bases stayed unmatched. Germline V lookup: CDR1 SGHTA, CDR2 FQGNSA. This chain's CDR3 is CASSDGQGRTHGYTF. CDR3 in DNA: TGTGCCAGCAGCGACGGACAGGGTCGGACACATGGCTACACCTTC.

The V and J genes are TRBV4-3 and TRBJ2-7; no clear D gene. Trimming left V 0 bases short and J 6 bases short, with 12 bases between. Germline V gene lookup returns CDR1 LGHNA and CDR2 YSLEER. CDR3 length: 14 residues. The chain's CDR3 is CASSQERPTPEQYF. The DNA of the CDR3 is TGCGCCAGCAGCCAAGAAAGACCCACCCCCGAGCAGTACTTC.

Comments on this clone: The sample carries other DNA sequences with the same CDR3. This rearrangement joins TRBV5-1 to TRBJ2-7, with D hard to call. The germline V gene has CDR1 SGHRS and CDR2 YFSETQ. V was shortened by 0 bases and J by 6 bases, with 7 bases between the two germline ends. This CDR3 is built from 12 residues. The CDR3 bases are TGCGCCAGCAGCTTGGATCGCGGCGAGCAGTACTTC. Translated: CASSLDRGEQYF.